The present T cell receptor (beta chain) was sequenced within a study of HIV-infected patients and healthy controls. Study-level information: No general T-cell lymphocytopenia was present, and per-chain CDR3 totals resembled those of controls. Study-wide points: Eight alpha and eight beta V genes differed significantly in mean usage between HIV-infected patients and controls. HIV-infected repertoires had significantly higher mean Gini indices than controls, possibly reflecting oligoclonality. The diversity differences were not explained by slight age and sex differences between study cohorts.

Germline V CDR1 and CDR2: SGHRS, YFSETQ. The CDR3 is 13 amino acids. V was shortened by 4 bases and J by 5 bases, with 13 bases between the two germline ends. In its sample, this clonotype was seen a few times. Its target is not known. Antiretroviral therapy had run roughly three months, about 14 weeks, before follow-up blood collection. All unsorted peripheral T cells were captured because whole blood was used without fractionation. cDNA was made from around 0.5 ug RNA using alpha and beta constant primers. Alpha and beta chain libraries were made separately by chain-specific third strand synthesis with multiplexing indices. A single record per CDR3 protein comes from TCRdb applying MiXCR to the 5' RACE reads. The table lists about 10,000 distinct CDR3 sequences, around 6% of them singletons, with around 30% in the top ten.

The chain joins TRBV5-1 to TRBJ2-7; the D gene is possibly TRBD1 (6 bases). The origin of this receptor is an adult with HIV infection. The donor label of this sample is uncertain. The sequencing used blood, collected during antiretroviral therapy. This CDR3 is CASSLLTGNEQYF. In DNA form, the CDR3 reads TGCGCCAGCAGCCTACTGACAGGCAACGAGCAGTACTTC.